Below are 20 T cell receptor beta chains sequenced from a single sample in a study of response to subunit inactivated influenza vaccine. One entry per CDR3 protein, called by TCRdb with MiXCR from the RT-PCR reads. This sample has some 570,000 distinct CDR3 sequences, with roughly 12% found just once. The same sample was also studied in work on T cells expressing NK-cell markers. That investigation notes: 5'RACE template switching with UMIs produced the TCR beta cDNA.

Sequenced material: PBMCs from blood, taken on the day of vaccination. Every receptor here comes from a man aged 50-59 years who received an inactivated influenza vaccine.

The chain links TRBV6-1 to TRBJ2-7; D unresolved. Germline V gene lookup returns CDR1 MNHNS and CDR2 SASEGT. The CDR3 extends over 11 amino acids. V lost 10 bases, J lost 4 bases, and 11 bases lay in between. The CDR3: CAILTGYEQYF. The CDR3, as DNA: TGTGCCATCCTGACGGGTTACGAGCAGTACTTC.

Worth noting for this clonotype: One end of the junction does not line up with germline, which may come from a read error. The V call is TRBV7-9, the J call TRBJ1-1; D gene uncertain. The length of the CDR3 is 13 residues. Germline loops: CDR1 SEHNR, CDR2 FQNEAQ (reference sequence). The CDR3 nucleotides read TGTGCCAGCAGCTTCTTGGGGAACACTGAAGCTTCCTTT. Residues: CASSFLGNTEASF.

This clonotype appeared a few times. V is TRBV12-3 or TRBV12-4 and J is TRBJ2-7; D tentatively fits TRBD1 or TRBD2 (6 bases each). Trimming took 7 bases from V and 4 from J, leaving 20 bases between them. This CDR3 region has 15 residues. The CDR3 loop reads CASTNRRGVSYEQYF. CDR3 nucleotides: TGTGCCAGCACCAACCGTAGGGGGGTTTCGTACGAGCAGTACTTC.

V gene TRBV7-6 combines with J gene TRBJ2-2; no firm D call. From germline, CDR1 is SGHVS and CDR2 FNYEAQ. The V end was cut by 1 base, the J end by 1 base, with 10 bases between. The CDR3 spans 16 residues. The CDR3 sequence: CASSLGVGLNTGELFF. The CDR3 nucleotides read TGTGCCAGCAGCTTAGGGGTTGGTCTGAACACCGGGGAGCTGTTTTTT.

A few counts support this clonotype. The V call is TRBV7-2, the J call TRBJ1-2; weak D call: TRBD1 (5 bases). The CDR3 is 12 amino acids. Germline V lookup: CDR1 SGHTA, CDR2 FQGNSA. Trimming left V 5 bases short and J 2 bases short, with 6 bases between. The CDR3 DNA is TGTGCCAGCAGCGCAGGGAACTATGGCTACACCTTC. Protein product: CASSAGNYGYTF.

This chain connects TRBV7-2 to TRBJ1-2, with a possible D match to TRBD1 (6 bases). The ends were cut back, 2 bases at V and 6 bases at J, with 13 bases in the middle. The CDR3 is 14 amino acids. The germline gives CDR1 SGHTA, CDR2 FQGNSA. The CDR3 region has the DNA TGTGCCAGCAGCTTATGGGGGGCGGTCGATGGCTACACCTTC. It translates to CASSLWGAVDGYTF.

This chain joins TRBV11-2 and TRBJ2-2; 12 positions match TRBD1. Germline CDR1 and CDR2: SGHAT and FQNNGV. V shed 2 bases and J 4 bases; nucleotides not matched to a gene: 5. This CDR3 is 17 amino acids long. The CDR3 DNA reads TGTGCCAGCAGCTTAACCGGGACAGGGGGCCTCACCGGGGAGCTGTTTTTT. Translating it yields CASSLTGTGGLTGELFF.

The sample holds a few counts of this clonotype. The chain links TRBV7-9 to TRBJ2-3; D gene unclear. Trimming stripped 3 bases from V and 0 bases from J, with 13 bases between. Germline CDR1 SEHNR, CDR2 FQNEAQ (reference sequence). This CDR3 has 16 residues. CDR3 sequence reads: CASSFLKRSSTDTQYF. CDR3 nucleotide sequence: TGTGCCAGCAGCTTCTTGAAACGGTCTAGCACAGATACGCAGTATTTT.

This chain connects TRBV20-1 to TRBJ2-7; possibly TRBD2 for D (5 bases). Per the germline V gene, CDR1 is DFQATT and CDR2 is SNEGSKA (reference sequence). The V end lost 6 bases, the J end lost 5 bases, and 23 bases lay between the germline ends. The CDR3 contains 15 residues. CDR3 in amino acids: CSADGRLRAADEQYF. The CDR3, as DNA: TGCAGTGCCGATGGGCGGTTGCGGGCGGCGGACGAGCAGTACTTC.

In this sample, this clonotype turned up many times. The chain is built from TRBV20-1 and TRBJ1-5; D perhaps matches TRBD1 (5 bases). The V and J ends lost 2 bases and 7 bases respectively, with 15 bases between them. This CDR3 comprises 14 residues. Germline V gene lookup returns CDR1 DFQATT and CDR2 SNEGSKA (reference sequence). This chain's CDR3 is CSARSRVGWQPQHF. Here the CDR3 DNA reads TGCAGTGCTAGAAGCAGGGTTGGGTGGCAGCCCCAGCATTTT.

The sample holds a few counts of this clonotype. The chain carries TRBV7-2 and TRBJ2-4, with D perhaps TRBD1 or TRBD2 (6 bases each). Trimming left V 5 bases short and J 15 bases short, with 17 bases between. CDR1 SGHTA and CDR2 FQGNSA come from the germline V gene. The CDR3 has 12 residues. CDR3 in amino acids: CASSREGGRWYF. CDR3 in DNA: TGTGCCAGCAGCCGAGAGGGGGGAAGGTGGTACTTC.

Many counts were recorded for this clonotype. J is TRBJ2-1 and V is TRBV10-3, with TRBD1 identical over 7 bases. Trimming removed 6 bases from V and 6 bases from J; junction bases left unmatched: 8. The germline gives CDR1 ENHRY, CDR2 SYGVKD. This CDR3 has 14 amino acids. CDR3 bases: TGTGCCATCAGAGGGACAGAGAGTATCAATGAGCAGTTCTTC. It codes for CAIRGTESINEQFF.

The chain has TRBV24-1 and TRBJ2-2, with 9 nucleotides matching TRBD2. The trim removed 4 bases at V and 5 bases at J, leaving 10 bases unmatched. Looked up from germline, CDR1 is KGHDR and CDR2 is SFDVKD. The CDR3 is made up of 17 amino acids. Here the CDR3 reads CATSDPGASGITGELFF. The CDR3 DNA follows: TGTGCCACCAGTGACCCTGGAGCTAGCGGGATTACCGGGGAGCTGTTTTTT.

The genes are TRBV5-1 and TRBJ1-1, with D possibly matching TRBD1 (5 bases). Germline CDR1 reads SGHRS; CDR2 reads YFSETQ. The CDR3 is 16 amino acids. Trimming took off 2 bases at V and 5 bases at J, with 19 bases between the two ends. The CDR3 spells CASSLGDWLGETEAFF. The CDR3 DNA reads as TGCGCCAGCAGCTTAGGGGATTGGTTGGGGGAGACTGAAGCTTTCTTT.

This clonotype has more than one count but fewer than ten. At one end the junction does not follow the germline gene, possibly because of a read error. The chain couples TRBV20-1 to TRBJ1-5; D possibly corresponds to TRBD1 (5 bases). The germline V gene has CDR1 DFQATT and CDR2 SNEGSKA (reference sequence). This CDR3 comprises 15 residues. For the CDR3, the DNA is TGCAGTGCAAGAGACAGTGAGACGATCAATCAGCCCCAGCATTTT. It codes for CSARDSETINQPQHF.

This chain links TRBV19 with TRBJ2-5; no firm D call. The CDR3 totals 14 residues. CDR1 LNHDA and CDR2 SQIVND come from the germline V gene (reference sequence). Trimming shortened V by 2 bases and J by 3 bases, and 10 bases separated the two germline ends. CDR3 sequence reads: CASSIWGEKETQYF. The CDR3, as DNA: TGTGCCAGTAGTATATGGGGTGAAAAAGAGACCCAGTACTTC.

This clonotype was seen a handful of times. This chain links TRBV5-1 with TRBJ2-1, with 9 bases matching TRBD1. V lost 4 bases, J lost 5 bases, and 4 bases stayed unmatched. There are 14 residues in the CDR3. Per germline, CDR1 SGHRS and CDR2 YFSETQ. CDR3 amino acids: CASSAGTGNNEQFF. CDR3 DNA sequence: TGCGCCAGCAGCGCCGGGACAGGGAACAATGAGCAGTTCTTC.

This clonotype was counted at least ten times. This chain links TRBV28 with TRBJ2-1; TRBD1 matches 10 bases. Germline V lookup: CDR1 MDHEN, CDR2 SYDVKM. The CDR3 totals 16 residues. Losses at the gene ends were 6 bases for V and 3 bases for J; bases not matched to a gene: 8. The chain's CDR3 is CASSLTGTGVYNEQFF. For the CDR3, the DNA is TGTGCCAGCAGCTTAACCGGGACAGGGGTCTACAATGAGCAGTTCTTC.

This chain connects TRBV6-2 or TRBV6-3 to TRBJ2-2, with D possibly matching TRBD1 (6 bases). This CDR3 contains 14 residues. Germline values: CDR1 MNHEY, CDR2 SVGEGT. V was shortened by 5 bases and J by 7 bases, with 14 bases between the two germline ends. CDR3 bases: TGTGCCAGCAGTCCAGGACAGATCCGCGGGGAGCTGTTTTTT. The encoded protein is CASSPGQIRGELFF.

This clonotype occurred a few times. The chain couples TRBV27 to TRBJ2-6; 9 nucleotides match TRBD1. The length of the CDR3 is 16 residues. Germline CDR1 and CDR2: MNHEY and SMNVEV (reference sequence). With 6 bases clipped from V and 2 bases from J, the junction kept 5 bases outside the gene matches. The CDR3, as DNA: TGTGCCAGCAGAAGTGGGACAGGGACTGGGGCCAACGTCCTGACTTTC. Its translation: CASRSGTGTGANVLTF.